This T cell receptor beta chain was sequenced in a study of persistence of HIV-infected CD4 T cells. Cells were stimulated with overlapping HIV-1 Gag 15-mer peptides. CD40L-negative CD69-negative CD45RO-high memory CD4+ T cells were sorted as populations depleted of antigen-responding cells. These HIV-1-infected adults initiated suppressive ART in chronic infection. The V and J ends lost 5 bases and 4 bases respectively, with 15 bases between them. CDR3 size: 15 residues. Germline CDR1 reads SGHDT; CDR2 reads YYEEEE. Worth noting for this clone: Antigen specificity is unknown.

The immunoSEQ assay was version 4, run in survey mode. Generated by immunoSEQ multiplex PCR, the TCRdb table keeps only in-frame clones and is missing some. The sample has just over 40,000 clones, around 82% seen once. This receptor was taken from an adult man with HIV who was CMV-seropositive. V usage is TRBV5-6 and J usage is TRBJ1-4, with D possibly matching TRBD1 (5 bases). The sample in question was CD4+ T cells sorted from PBMCs after roughly 18-hour stimulation, obtained from a patient who received antiretroviral therapy. CDR3 residues: CASRRRDSFNEKLFF. CDR3 coding DNA: TGTGCCAGCAGGCGCCGGGACTCCTTTAATGAAAAACTGTTTTTT.